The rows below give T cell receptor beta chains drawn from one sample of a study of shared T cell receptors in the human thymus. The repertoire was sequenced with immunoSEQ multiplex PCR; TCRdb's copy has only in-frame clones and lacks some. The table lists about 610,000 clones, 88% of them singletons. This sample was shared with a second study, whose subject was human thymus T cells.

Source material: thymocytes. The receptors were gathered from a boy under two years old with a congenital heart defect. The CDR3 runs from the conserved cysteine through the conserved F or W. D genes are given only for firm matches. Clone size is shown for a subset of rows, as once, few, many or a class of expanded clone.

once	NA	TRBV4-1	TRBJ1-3	CASSPSGGNTIYF	TGCGCCAGCAGCCCCAGTGGTGGAAACACCATATATTTT
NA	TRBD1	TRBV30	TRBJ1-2	CAWSVPSDRAGDYGYTF	TGTGCCTGGAGTGTACCGTCCGACAGGGCAGGGGACTATGGCTACACCTTC
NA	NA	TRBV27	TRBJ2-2	CASSSKGDTGELFF	TGTGCCAGCAGTTCGAAAGGGGACACCGGGGAGCTGTTTTTT
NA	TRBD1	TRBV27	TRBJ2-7	CASRGTEMTYEQYF	TGTGCCAGCAGGGGGACAGAGATGACCTACGAGCAGTACTTC
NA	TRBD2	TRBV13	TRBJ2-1	CASSCRLAGDNEQFF	TGTGCCAGCAGCTGCCGGTTAGCGGGGGACAATGAGCAGTTCTTC
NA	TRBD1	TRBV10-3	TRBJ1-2	CAISDGPTGNYGYTF	TGTGCCATCAGCGACGGCCCGACAGGGAACTATGGCTACACCTTC
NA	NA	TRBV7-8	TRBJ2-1	CASTLRTRELHGHEQFF	TGTGCCAGCACGTTGCGGACCAGGGAACTGCATGGGCATGAGCAGTTCTTC
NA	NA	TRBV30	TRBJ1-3	CAWRRTGSSGNTIYF	TGTGCCTGGAGACGAACAGGGAGCTCTGGAAACACCATATATTTT
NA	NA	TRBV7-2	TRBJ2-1	CASSFGPSEESNEQFF	TGTGCCAGCAGCTTTGGCCCTAGCGAGGAATCCAATGAGCAGTTCTTC
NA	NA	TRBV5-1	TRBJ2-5	CATYQDRETQYF	TGCGCCACCTACCAGGATCGGGAGACCCAGTACTTC
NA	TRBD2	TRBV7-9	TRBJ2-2	CASTLGLAVNTGELFF	TGTGCCAGCACCCTGGGACTAGCGGTTAACACCGGGGAGCTGTTTTTT
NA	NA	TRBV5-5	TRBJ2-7	CASSGGLYYEQYF	TGTGCCAGCAGCGGGGGACTCTACTACGAGCAGTACTTC
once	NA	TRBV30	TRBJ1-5	CAWSPQGPNQPQHF	TGTGCCTGGAGTCCGCAGGGGCCTAATCAGCCCCAGCATTTT
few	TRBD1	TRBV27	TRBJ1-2	CASSWTGGYGYTF	TGTGCCAGCAGTTGGACAGGGGGCTATGGCTACACCTTC
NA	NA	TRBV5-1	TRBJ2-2	CASSREAGELFF	TGCGCCAGCAGCAGGGAGGCCGGGGAGCTGTTTTTT
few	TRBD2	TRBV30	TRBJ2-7	CAAPPLVAGAYEQYF	TGTGCCGCCCCCCCCTTAGTAGCGGGAGCCTACGAGCAGTACTTC
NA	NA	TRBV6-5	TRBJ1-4	CASNTGKGDEKLFF	TGTGCCAGCAACACCGGGAAGGGGGATGAAAAACTGTTTTTT
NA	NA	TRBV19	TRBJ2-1	CASSLTDREQFF	TGTGCCAGTAGCCTAACCGATCGGGAGCAGTTCTTC
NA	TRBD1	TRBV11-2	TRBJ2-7	CASSLEDRGPLSYEQYF	TGTGCCAGCAGCTTAGAGGACAGGGGGCCCCTCTCCTACGAGCAGTACTTC
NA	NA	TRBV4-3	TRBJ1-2	CASSQGRQDLANGYTF	TGCGCCAGCAGCCAAGGTAGACAGGATTTAGCTAATGGCTACACCTTC
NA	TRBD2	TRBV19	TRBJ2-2	CASSRSGRDTGELFF	TGTGCCAGTAGTCGATCCGGGAGGGACACCGGGGAGCTGTTTTTT
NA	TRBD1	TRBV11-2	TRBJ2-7	CASSLAGTAYEQYF	TGTGCCAGCAGCTTAGCCGGGACAGCCTACGAGCAGTACTTC
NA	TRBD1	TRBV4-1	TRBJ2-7	CASSQTTGGFHEQYF	TGCGCCAGCAGCCAAACGACAGGGGGCTTCCACGAGCAGTACTTC
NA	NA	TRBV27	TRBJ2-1	CASSLVRPSPYNEQFF	TGTGCCAGCAGTTTAGTTAGGCCTAGCCCCTACAATGAGCAGTTCTTC
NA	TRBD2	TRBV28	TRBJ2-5	CASSFRPSGRKGTQETQYF	TGTGCCAGCAGTTTCCGTCCAAGCGGGAGGAAAGGAACCCAAGAGACCCAGTACTTC
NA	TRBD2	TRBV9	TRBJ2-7	CASSQSGRAYEQYF	TGTGCCAGCAGCCAGAGCGGGAGGGCCTACGAGCAGTACTTC
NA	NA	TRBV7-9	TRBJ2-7	CASSLGLPTYEQYF	TGTGCCAGCAGCTTAGGACTACCTACCTACGAGCAGTACTTC
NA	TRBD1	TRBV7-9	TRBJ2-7	CASSLAGGQGLDEQYF	TGTGCCAGCAGCTTAGCGGGTGGACAGGGCCTGGACGAGCAGTACTTC
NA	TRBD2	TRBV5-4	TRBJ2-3	CASSLSTSGLSTDTQYF	TGTGCCAGCAGCCTCTCCACTAGCGGCCTTAGCACAGATACGCAGTATTTT
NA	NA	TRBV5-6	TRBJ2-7	CASSWTLAGEQYF	TGTGCCAGCAGCTGGACCCTAGCTGGCGAGCAGTACTTC
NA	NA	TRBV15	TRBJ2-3	CATSRGRGTQYF	TGTGCCACCAGCAGAGGGCGGGGTACGCAGTATTTT
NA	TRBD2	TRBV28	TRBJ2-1	CASSPPKGTSGRDSSYNEQFF	TGTGCCAGCAGCCCACCCAAAGGGACTAGCGGGAGGGATAGCTCCTACAATGAGCAGTTCTTC
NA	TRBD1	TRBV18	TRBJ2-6	CASSPLGQGSGANVLTF	TGTGCCAGCTCACCATTGGGACAGGGTTCTGGGGCCAACGTCCTGACTTTC
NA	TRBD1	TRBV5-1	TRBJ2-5	CASSAPPGQVQETQYF	TGCGCCAGCAGCGCCCCTCCGGGACAGGTCCAAGAGACCCAGTACTTC
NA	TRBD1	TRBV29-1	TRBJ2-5	CSVEKGQPDESQETQYF	TGCAGCGTTGAAAAGGGACAGCCGGACGAGAGTCAAGAGACCCAGTACTTC
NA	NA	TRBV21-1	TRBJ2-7	CASSKSRGARLYEQYF	TGTGCCAGCAGCAAAAGCAGGGGGGCGCGACTCTACGAGCAGTACTTC
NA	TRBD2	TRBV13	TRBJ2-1	CASSLGLAQNEQFF	TGTGCCAGCAGCTTGGGACTAGCGCAGAATGAGCAGTTCTTC
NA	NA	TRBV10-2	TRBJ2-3	CASSEDRRGSTDTQYF	TGCGCCAGCAGTGAGGACAGACGGGGGTCCACAGATACGCAGTATTTT
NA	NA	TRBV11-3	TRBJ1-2	CASSFEGRYGYTF	TGTGCCAGCAGCTTTGAGGGGAGGTATGGCTACACCTTC
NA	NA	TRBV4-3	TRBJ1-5	CASSQDSSPPGDQPQHF	TGCGCCAGCAGCCAAGATTCATCCCCCCCCGGTGATCAGCCCCAGCATTTT
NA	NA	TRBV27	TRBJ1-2	CASSRRAEDYGYTF	TGTGCCAGCAGTCGACGGGCGGAGGACTATGGCTACACCTTC
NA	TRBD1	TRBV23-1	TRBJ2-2	CASTPPDRAENTGELFF	TGCGCCAGCACCCCCCCGGACAGGGCGGAGAACACCGGGGAGCTGTTTTTT
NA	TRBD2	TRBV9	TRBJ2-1	CASSAYPSGRAGDEQFF	TGTGCCAGCAGCGCTTACCCTAGCGGGAGGGCCGGCGATGAGCAGTTCTTC
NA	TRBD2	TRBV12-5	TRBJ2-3	CASVADLTGTGRLAGAMNTQYF	TGTGCTAGTGTTGCAGACTTAACCGGGACGGGAAGACTAGCGGGAGCTATGAATACGCAGTATTTT
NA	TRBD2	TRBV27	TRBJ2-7	CASSPRTSGSTYEQYF	TGTGCCAGCAGTCCTCGGACTAGCGGGAGTACTTACGAGCAGTACTTC
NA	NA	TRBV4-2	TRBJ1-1	CASSQGATEAFF	TGTGCCAGCAGCCAAGGGGCAACTGAAGCTTTCTTT
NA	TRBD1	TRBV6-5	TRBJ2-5	CAGSTGAETQYF	TGTGCCGGCAGTACAGGGGCGGAGACCCAGTACTTC
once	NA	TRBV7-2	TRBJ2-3	CASSLSGGGGLGDTQYF	TGTGCCAGCAGCTTATCCGGGGGCGGGGGCTTAGGGGATACGCAGTATTTT
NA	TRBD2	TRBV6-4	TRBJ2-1	CASSEGTSGSHNEQFF	TGTGCCAGCAGTGAAGGGACTAGCGGGAGTCACAATGAGCAGTTCTTC
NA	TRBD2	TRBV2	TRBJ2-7	CASSEGPYLAVGLTYEQYF	TGTGCCAGCAGTGAAGGGCCGTATCTAGCGGTTGGCCTCACTTACGAGCAGTACTTC
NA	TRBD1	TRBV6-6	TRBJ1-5	CASRRDSLNQPQHF	TGTGCCAGCAGACGGGACAGCTTAAATCAGCCCCAGCATTTT
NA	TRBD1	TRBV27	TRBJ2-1	CASSFRQGFDEQFF	TGTGCCAGCAGTTTCAGACAGGGGTTCGATGAGCAGTTCTTC
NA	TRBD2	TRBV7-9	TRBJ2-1	CASSPPLTGTSWNEQFF	TGTGCCAGCAGTCCTCCTTTAACCGGGACTAGCTGGAATGAGCAGTTCTTC